The TCR beta chain described here comes from a study of T cells after yellow fever vaccination. Overall study findings and caveats: After the booster, 96% of CD4 and about nine tenths of CD8 primary-response clones were re-detected.

Template-switching 5'RACE yielded the TCR cDNA; a universal primer site and UMIs were added in the process. TCRdb re-derived calls from the 5' RACE reads in MiXCR, one entry per CDR3 protein. The sample contains 550,000 or so distinct CDR3 sequences, 15% to 20% of which appear only once. Germline V lookup: CDR1 SGHKS, CDR2 YYEKEE (reference sequence). V dropped 2 bases and J dropped 2 bases, with 11 bases sitting between them. The CDR3 runs 14 residues. Remarks on this clonotype: Its antigen is not identified.

The source was PBMCs, collected 15 days after the yellow fever booster vaccination. The gene calls are TRBV5-5 and TRBJ2-7, with D tentatively TRBD2 (5 bases). This receptor was obtained from a man aged 30 to 39 who received the YFV17D yellow fever vaccine. The CDR3 here is CASSLFGKTYEQYF. DNA for the CDR3: TGTGCCAGCAGCTTATTCGGGAAGACCTACGAGCAGTACTTC. Full variable domain (rest looked up from reference TRBV5-5 and TRBJ2-7): DAGVTQSPTHLIKTRGQQVTLRCSPISGHKSVSWYQQVLGQGPQFIFQYYEKEERGRGNFPDRFSARQFPNYSSELNVNALLLGDSALYLCASSLFGKTYEQYFGPGTRLTVT.